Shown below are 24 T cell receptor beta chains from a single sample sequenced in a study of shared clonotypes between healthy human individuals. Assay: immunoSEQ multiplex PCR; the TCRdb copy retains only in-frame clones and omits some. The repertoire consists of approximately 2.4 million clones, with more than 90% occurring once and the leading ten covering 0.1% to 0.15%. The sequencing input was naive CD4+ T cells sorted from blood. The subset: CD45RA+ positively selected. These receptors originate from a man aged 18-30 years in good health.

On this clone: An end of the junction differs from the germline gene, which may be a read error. For the CDR3, the DNA is TGTGCCTGGAGTGAACCTGCCGGAGACAGGGGCTCCCACGAGCAGTACTTC. It codes for CAWSEPAGDRGSHEQYF. This chain connects TRBV30 to TRBJ2-7; 8 bases are a match to TRBD1. Germline assignment: CDR1 GTSNPN and CDR2 SVGIG (reference sequence). The CDR3 contains 17 residues.

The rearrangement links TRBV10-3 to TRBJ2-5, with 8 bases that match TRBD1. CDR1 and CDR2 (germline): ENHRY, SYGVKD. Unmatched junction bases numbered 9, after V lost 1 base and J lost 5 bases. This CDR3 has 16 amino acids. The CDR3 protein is CAISELGQGAGETQYF. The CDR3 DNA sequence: TGTGCCATCAGTGAGTTAGGCCAGGGGGCCGGTGAGACCCAGTACTTC.

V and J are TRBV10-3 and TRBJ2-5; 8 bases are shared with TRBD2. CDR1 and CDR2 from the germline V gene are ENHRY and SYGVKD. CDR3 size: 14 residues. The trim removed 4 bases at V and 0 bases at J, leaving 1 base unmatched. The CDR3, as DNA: TGTGCCATCAGTGGGACTAGCTACCAAGAGACCCAGTACTTC. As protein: CAISGTSYQETQYF.

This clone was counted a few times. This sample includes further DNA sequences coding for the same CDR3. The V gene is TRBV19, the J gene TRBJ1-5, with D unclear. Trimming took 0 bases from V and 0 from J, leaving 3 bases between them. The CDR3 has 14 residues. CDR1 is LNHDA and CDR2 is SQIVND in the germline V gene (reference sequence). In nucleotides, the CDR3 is TGTGCCAGTAGTATAGAAGATAGCAATCAGCCCCAGCATTTT. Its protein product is CASSIEDSNQPQHF.

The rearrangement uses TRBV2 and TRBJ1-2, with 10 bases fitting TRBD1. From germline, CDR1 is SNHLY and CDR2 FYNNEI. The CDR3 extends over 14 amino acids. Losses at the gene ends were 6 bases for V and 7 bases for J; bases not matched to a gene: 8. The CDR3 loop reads CASSKDRGQGGYTF. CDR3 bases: TGTGCCAGCAGCAAAGACAGGGGGCAGGGTGGCTACACCTTC.

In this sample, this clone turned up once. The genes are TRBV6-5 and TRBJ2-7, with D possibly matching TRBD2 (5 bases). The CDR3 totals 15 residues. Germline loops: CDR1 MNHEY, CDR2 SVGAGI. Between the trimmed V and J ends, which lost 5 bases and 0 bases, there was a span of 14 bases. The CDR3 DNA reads TGTGCCAGCAGTGTTACAAGCGGAAGCTCCTACGAGCAGTACTTC. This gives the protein CASSVTSGSSYEQYF.

This chain's CDR3 is CASSPSPSPSYEQYF. CDR3 in DNA: TGTGCCAGCAGCCCTTCTCCCTCACCCAGCTACGAGCAGTACTTC. The chain links TRBV11-2 to TRBJ2-7; D remains unclear. CDR1 is SGHAT, CDR2 FQNNGV, per germline. Between the trimmed V and J ends, which lost 5 bases and 3 bases, there was a span of 17 bases. This CDR3 is 15 amino acids long.

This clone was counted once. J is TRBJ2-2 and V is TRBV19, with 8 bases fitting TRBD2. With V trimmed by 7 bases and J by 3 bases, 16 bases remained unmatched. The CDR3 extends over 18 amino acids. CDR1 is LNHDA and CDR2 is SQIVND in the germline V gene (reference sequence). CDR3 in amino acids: CASTQSRSGGRDTGELFF. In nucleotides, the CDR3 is TGTGCCAGTACCCAATCCCGGTCGGGAGGGCGAGACACCGGGGAGCTGTTTTTT. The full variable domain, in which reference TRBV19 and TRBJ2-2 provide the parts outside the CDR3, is DGGITQSPKYLFRKEGQNVTLSCEQNLNHDAMYWYRQDPGQGLRLIYYSQIVNDFQKGDIAEGYSVSREKKESFPLTVTSAQKNPTAFYLCASTQSRSGGRDTGELFFGEGSRLTVL.

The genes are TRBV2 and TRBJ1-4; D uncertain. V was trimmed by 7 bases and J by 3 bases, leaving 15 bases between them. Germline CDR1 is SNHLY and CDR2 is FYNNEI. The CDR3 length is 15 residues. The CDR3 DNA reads TGTGCCAGCACCGCCCCGGGCGGAGCTAATGAAAAACTGTTTTTT. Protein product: CASTAPGGANEKLFF.

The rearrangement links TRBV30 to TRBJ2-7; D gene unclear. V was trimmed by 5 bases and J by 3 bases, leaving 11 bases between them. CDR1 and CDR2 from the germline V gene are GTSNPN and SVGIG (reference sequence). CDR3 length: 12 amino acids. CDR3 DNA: TGTGCCTGGGGCAACAAACACTACGAGCAGTACTTC. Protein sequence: CAWGNKHYEQYF.

The chain's CDR3 is CASSSPPTGLGNQPQHF. DNA for the CDR3: TGTGCCAGCAGTTCGCCTCCTACAGGGCTGGGCAATCAGCCCCAGCATTTT. The chain joins TRBV28 to TRBJ1-5; possibly TRBD1 for D (6 bases). The V end was cut by 4 bases, the J end by 2 bases, with 18 bases between. CDR3 size: 17 residues. Germline V CDR1 and CDR2: MDHEN, SYDVKM.

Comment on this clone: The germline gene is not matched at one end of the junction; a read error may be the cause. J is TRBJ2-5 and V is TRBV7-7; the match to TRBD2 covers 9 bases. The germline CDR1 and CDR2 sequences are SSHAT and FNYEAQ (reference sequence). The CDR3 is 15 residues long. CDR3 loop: CASSLDRREGGTQYF. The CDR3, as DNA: TGTGCTAGCAGCTTAGACCGGCGGGAGGGCGGGACCCAGTACTTC.

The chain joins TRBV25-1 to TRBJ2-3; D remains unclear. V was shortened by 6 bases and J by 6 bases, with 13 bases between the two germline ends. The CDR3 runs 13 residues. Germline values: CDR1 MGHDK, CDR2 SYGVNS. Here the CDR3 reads CASSPWGRDTQYF. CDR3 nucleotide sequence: TGTGCCAGCAGCCCATGGGGAAGGGATACGCAGTATTTT.

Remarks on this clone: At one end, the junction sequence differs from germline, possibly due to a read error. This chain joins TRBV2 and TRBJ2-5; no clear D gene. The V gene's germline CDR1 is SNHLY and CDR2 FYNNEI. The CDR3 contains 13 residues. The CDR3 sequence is CASSAANHETQYF. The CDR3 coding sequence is TGTGCCAGCAGTGCGGCTAACCATGAGACCCAGTACTTC. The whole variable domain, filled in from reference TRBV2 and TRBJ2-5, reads EPEVTQTPSHQVTQMGQEVILRCVPISNHLYFYWYRQILGQKVEFLVSFYNNEISEKSEIFDDQFSVERPDGSNFTLKIRSTKLEDSAMYFCASSAANHETQYFGPGTRLLVL.

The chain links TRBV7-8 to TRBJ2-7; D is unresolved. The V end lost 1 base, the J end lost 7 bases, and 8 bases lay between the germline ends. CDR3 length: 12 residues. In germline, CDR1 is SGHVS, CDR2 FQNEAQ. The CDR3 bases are TGTGCCAGCAGCTTAGTAGTGGGGGAGCAGTACTTC. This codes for CASSLVVGEQYF.

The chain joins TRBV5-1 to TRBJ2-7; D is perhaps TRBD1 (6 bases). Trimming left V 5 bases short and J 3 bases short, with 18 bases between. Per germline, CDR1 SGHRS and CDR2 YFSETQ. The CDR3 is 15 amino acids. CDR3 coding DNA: TGCGCCAGCAGACGGGGACATCTGGGGATCTACGAGCAGTACTTC. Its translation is CASRRGHLGIYEQYF.

This chain's CDR3 is CASSPFPTGNMGNYGYTF. The CDR3 bases are TGTGCCAGCTCTCCTTTCCCGACAGGGAACATGGGAAACTATGGCTACACCTTC. The chain combines TRBV18 with TRBJ1-2, with 7 bases fitting TRBD1. V trimming: 6 bases; J trimming: 2 bases; junction bases outside the gene matches: 18. The CDR3 is 18 residues long. Germline V lookup: CDR1 KGHSH, CDR2 LQKENI.

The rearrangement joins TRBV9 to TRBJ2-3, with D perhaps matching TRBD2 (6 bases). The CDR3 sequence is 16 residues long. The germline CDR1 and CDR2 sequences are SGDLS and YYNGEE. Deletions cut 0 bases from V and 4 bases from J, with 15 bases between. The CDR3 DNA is TGTGCCAGCAGCGTAGGGGCGGGGAATCTAGCAGATACGCAGTATTTT. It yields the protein CASSVGAGNLADTQYF. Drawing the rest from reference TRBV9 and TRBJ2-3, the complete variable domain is DSGVTQTPKHLITATGQRVTLRCSPRSGDLSVYWYQQSLDQGLQFLIQYYNGEERAKGNILERFSAQQFPDLHSELNLSSLELGDSALYFCASSVGAGNLADTQYFGPGTRLTVL.

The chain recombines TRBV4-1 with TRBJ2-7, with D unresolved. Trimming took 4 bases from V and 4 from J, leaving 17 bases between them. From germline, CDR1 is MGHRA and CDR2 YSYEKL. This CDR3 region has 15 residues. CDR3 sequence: CASSPRESGWYEQYF. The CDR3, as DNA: TGCGCCAGCAGCCCCAGAGAGTCGGGTTGGTACGAGCAGTACTTC.

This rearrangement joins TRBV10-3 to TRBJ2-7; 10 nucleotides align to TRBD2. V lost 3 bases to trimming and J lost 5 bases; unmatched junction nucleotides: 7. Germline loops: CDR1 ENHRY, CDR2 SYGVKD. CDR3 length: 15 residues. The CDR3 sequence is CAISESLAGANEQYF. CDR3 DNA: TGTGCCATCAGTGAATCGCTAGCGGGAGCGAACGAGCAGTACTTC.

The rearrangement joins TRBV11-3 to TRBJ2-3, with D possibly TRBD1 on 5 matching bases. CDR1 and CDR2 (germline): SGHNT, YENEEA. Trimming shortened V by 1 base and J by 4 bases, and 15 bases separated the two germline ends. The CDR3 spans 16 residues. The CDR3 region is CASSLGTHSSADTQYF. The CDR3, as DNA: TGTGCCAGCAGCTTAGGGACACACTCGAGCGCAGATACGCAGTATTTT.

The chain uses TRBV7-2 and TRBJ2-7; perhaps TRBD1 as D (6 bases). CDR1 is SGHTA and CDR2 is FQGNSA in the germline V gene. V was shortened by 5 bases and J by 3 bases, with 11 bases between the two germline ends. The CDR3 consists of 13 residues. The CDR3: CASSTVQGYEQYF. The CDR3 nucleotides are TGTGCCAGCAGCACAGTACAGGGCTACGAGCAGTACTTC. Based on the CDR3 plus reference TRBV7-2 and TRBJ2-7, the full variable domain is GAGVSQSPSNKVTEKGKDVELRCDPISGHTALYWYRQSLGQGLEFLIYFQGNSAPDKSGLPSDRFSAERTGGSVSTLTIQRTQQEDSAVYLCASSTVQGYEQYFGPGTRLTVT.

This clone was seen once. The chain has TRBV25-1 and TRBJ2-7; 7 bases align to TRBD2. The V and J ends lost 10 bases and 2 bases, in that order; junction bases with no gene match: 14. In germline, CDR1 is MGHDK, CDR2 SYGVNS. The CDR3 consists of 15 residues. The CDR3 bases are TGTGCCAACTCCTCTGGGGGACTACCGACCTACGAGCAGTACTTC. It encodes CANSSGGLPTYEQYF.

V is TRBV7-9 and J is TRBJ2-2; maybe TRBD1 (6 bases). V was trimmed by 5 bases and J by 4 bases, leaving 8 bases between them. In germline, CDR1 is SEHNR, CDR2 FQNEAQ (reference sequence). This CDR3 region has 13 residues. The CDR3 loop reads CASSTQGTGELFF. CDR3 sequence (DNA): TGTGCCAGCAGCACACAGGGCACCGGGGAGCTGTTTTTT.